This T cell receptor beta chain was observed in a study of cytomegalovirus exposure and HLA in healthy donors. To note about this clone: As yet, its antigen is unknown.

Measured with immunoSEQ multiplex PCR; TCRdb has only the in-frame clones, and not every one. The repertoire consists of about 160,000 clones, with about nine tenths occurring once and the leading ten covering around 5%. The length of the CDR3 is 17 residues. The ends lost 4 bases at V and 7 bases at J; junction bases unmatched: 16. Germline CDR1 MNHNS, CDR2 SASEGT. Study results and limitations: The tendency of first-cohort TCR clusters to co-occur in the 120 or so validation repertoires was the finding of a later analysis. Rarity marked most TCR sequences, yet some public TCRs occurred in many donors.

The chain recombines TRBV6-1 with TRBJ2-5; 9 nucleotides line up with TRBD2. This receptor was identified in a woman under 40 in good health and CMV-seronegative. Sequencing was carried out using PBMCs. In DNA, the CDR3 is TGTGCCAGCAGTGGTAGCGGGAGAGGCACCACGGGGGTGACCCAGTACTTC. Translation gives CASSGSGRGTTGVTQYF.